This paragraph covers one TCR beta chain sequence. Its antigen is still unknown. This could be a read error, since a much larger clone is one nucleotide away. The CDR3 does not end in the conserved phenylalanine or tryptophan, so this is likely a read error. The record originates from a study of T cell repertoires in cytomegalovirus infection. The wider study: The authors relied on CMV epitopes, both recently identified HLA-C-restricted and well-studied HLA-B-restricted. Public TCR beta signatures marked donors with CMV infection and the matching HLA.

General study findings and limits: Pooled public TCR beta family frequency picked out CMV carriers with the relevant HLA. Ex vivo responses were dominated by HLA-C-restricted CMV-specific TCR beta clonotypes.

Each CDR3 protein is one row after TCRdb ran MiXCR on the reads. The sample lists roughly 990,000 distinct CDR3 sequences, approximately 32% occurring once. This CDR3 is 14 amino acids long. The germline V gene encodes CDR1 SGHTA and CDR2 FQGTGA. V lost 5 bases to trimming and J lost 5 bases, with 13 bases between them. The receptor was derived from a human donor in good health (CMV status not recorded). Some clones in this sample may be carry-over from other donors' samples. The V and J genes are TRBV7-3 and TRBJ2-1; no clear D. Sequenced material: cultured CD8+ T cells from PBMCs, taken from culture after CMV antigen stimulation. CDR3 in amino acids: CASSPDSRNNEQFI. CDR3 nucleotides: TGTGCCAGCAGCCCAGACTCCCGGAACAATGAGCAGTTCATC.